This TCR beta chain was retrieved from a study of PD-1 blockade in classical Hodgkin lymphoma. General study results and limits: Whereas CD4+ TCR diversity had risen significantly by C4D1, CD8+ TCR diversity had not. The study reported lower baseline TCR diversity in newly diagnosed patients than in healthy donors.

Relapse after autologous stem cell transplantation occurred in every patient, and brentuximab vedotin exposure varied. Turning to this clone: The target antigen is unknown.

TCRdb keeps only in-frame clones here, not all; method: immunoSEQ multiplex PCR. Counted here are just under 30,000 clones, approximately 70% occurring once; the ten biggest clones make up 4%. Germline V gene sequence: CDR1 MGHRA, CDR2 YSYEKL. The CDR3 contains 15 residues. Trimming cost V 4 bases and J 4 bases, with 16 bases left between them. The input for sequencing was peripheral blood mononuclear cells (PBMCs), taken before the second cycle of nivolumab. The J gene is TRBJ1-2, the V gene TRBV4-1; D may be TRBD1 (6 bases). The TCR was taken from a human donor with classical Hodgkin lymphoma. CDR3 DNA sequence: TGCGCCAGCAGCCTTAAAGGGGGGACGGGCTATGGCTACACCTTC. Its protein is CASSLKGGTGYGYTF.